This T cell receptor (beta chain) was recorded in a study of blood T cells in healthy people across ages. At the level of the study: Per every two T cells, about one barcoded beta molecule was captured by template switching. Study-level points and caveats: As age increased, TCR beta diversity per million T cells fell in a roughly linear fashion. There were more naive CD4+ cells and higher diversity in long-lived donors than in aged donors. Conclusively comparing naive with antigen-experienced cells was impossible with unsorted PBMCs.

This clonotype was detected ten times or more. Its antigen is as yet unknown. Primers used in a second PCR of about 7 to 11 cycles were a sample-barcoded 5' primer and a J-beta primer mix. TCRdb fed the 5' RACE reads into MiXCR, producing one record per CDR3 protein. The sample lists roughly 700,000 distinct CDR3 sequences; around 32% were seen once. V lost 5 bases and J 8 bases, leaving 15 bases between the germline ends. The CDR3 covers 13 residues. Germline V gives CDR1 SEHNR, CDR2 FQNEAQ (reference sequence). The V call is TRBV7-9, the J call TRBJ1-2; D ambiguous. The sample comprised blood. The clonotype was recovered from a woman of 80 years or more in good health. The chain's CDR3 is CASSPGQFIGYTF. Here the CDR3 DNA reads TGTGCCAGCAGCCCCGGGCAGTTTATAGGCTACACCTTC.